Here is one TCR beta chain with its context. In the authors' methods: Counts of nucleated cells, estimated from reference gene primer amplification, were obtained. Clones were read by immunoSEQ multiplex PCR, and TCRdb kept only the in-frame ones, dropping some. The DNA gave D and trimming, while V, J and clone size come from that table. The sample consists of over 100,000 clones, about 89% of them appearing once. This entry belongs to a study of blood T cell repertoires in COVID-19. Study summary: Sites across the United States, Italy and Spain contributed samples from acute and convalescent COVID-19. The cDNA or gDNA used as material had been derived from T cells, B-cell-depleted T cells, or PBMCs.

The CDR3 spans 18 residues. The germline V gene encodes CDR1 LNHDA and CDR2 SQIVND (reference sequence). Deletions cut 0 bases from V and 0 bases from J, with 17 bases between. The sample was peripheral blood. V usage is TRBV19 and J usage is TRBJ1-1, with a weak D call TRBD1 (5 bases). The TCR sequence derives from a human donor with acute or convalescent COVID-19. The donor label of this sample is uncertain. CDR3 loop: CASSIDARDLYMNTEAFF. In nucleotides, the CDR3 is TGTGCCAGTAGTATAGATGCGCGGGACCTCTATATGAACACTGAAGCTTTCTTT.